This entry concerns a single T cell receptor beta chain. There is no known antigen for this receptor. No base qualities exist here, and no much larger clone lies one base off it. The sample belongs to a study of cytomegalovirus exposure and HLA in healthy donors (dated by TCRdb to 2015 to 2018). Study-wide context: An earlier analysis of several hundred of the donors reported 250 to 300 Gb of sequence data and 90 million to 120 million unique TCR beta sequences obtained from about 180 million T cells. An early release covering roughly 600 HLA-typed donors comprised 250 to 350 gigabases of sequencing data and tens of millions of unique TCR sequences. The genetic ancestry cluster associated with self-reported Caucasian donors included about four fifths of the 398 genotyped donors. The study was designed to test whether signatures of past pathogen exposure could be identified by cataloging public T cell receptors. Using immunosequencing, the study profiled T cell repertoires from 500 to 800 subjects and related those repertoires to cytomegalovirus serostatus. Besides the first cohort of about 730 subjects, a separate validation cohort made up of over 100 different subjects was used. To predict cytomegalovirus infection status, the study combined high-throughput TCR immunosequencing, statistical association of individual TCRs with disease status, and machine learning. A later analysis re-analyzed previously published TCR beta repertoires from 600 to 850 donors and added high-resolution HLA genotyping to study TCR occurrence patterns. In the later analysis, no new phenotypic data were used to find candidate immune exposures; instead, reliance was placed on TCR beta sequences and their occurrence across donors. An earlier analysis of some 500 of the donors used high-throughput TCR beta sequencing to judge whether each TCR beta V gene segment behaved as functional or pseudogenic. Alongside the repertoire data, information on donor age, sex, ethnicity and CMV serostatus was compiled. A later genetic analysis used genome-wide SNP genotypes for about 65% of the 666 donors, treating that subset as a discovery cohort. All discovery cohort repertoires had been generated on a single sequencing platform. HLA typing covered class I and class II loci at four-digit resolution. Typing coverage differed by locus: A, B, C, DRB1 and DQB1 were typed in roughly 620-630 donors, DQA1 in about 510, DPA1 in approximately 600, and DPB1 in 400 to 480. Because of strong linkage in the cohort, roughly five DR-DQ haplotypes were treated as single units for association and clustering. Among under 450 genotyped donors of the cohort, an average of 235,054 unique TCR beta nucleotide sequences were sequenced per donor, roughly 20% of them non-productive. Broader findings and caveats from the paper: When HLA alleles, especially DR and DQ, strongly co-occurred, attributing TCR associations to individual alleles was difficult. Most TCR sequences were seen in very few donors, while some public TCRs were found in many individuals. The classifier was reported to diagnose cytomegalovirus status with high specificity and sensitivity in both the original cohort and the validation cohort. CMV serostatus was the only immune exposure information available for the cohort. An association between a missense DCLRE1C variant and V-gene and J-gene trimming of TCR beta chains was found in a later genetic analysis and replicated in an independent cohort. This cohort had only TCR beta chains sequenced, and the lack of alpha or paired-chain data limited which features could be detected. Broadly in line with IMGT annotations, most TCR beta V segments showed up in productive rearrangements about 87% or about 30% of the time in an earlier analysis of 450 to 600 of the donors. In a later analysis, HLA-associated TCR beta chains showed more clonal expansion and lower generation probabilities than non-associated chains that were equally common. Roughly uniform sequencing depth across donors was assumed in presence/absence analyses, although this assumption may not hold. In vitro tests confirmed that a few of the cytomegalovirus-associated TCR beta chains recognize cytomegalovirus antigens. According to a later analysis, parvovirus B19, influenza, CMV and Epstein-Barr virus appeared linked to several top co-occurrence clusters. In a later genetic analysis, fewer N-insertions in productive TCRs were reported among donors in an Asian-associated ancestry cluster than the approximately 710-donor mean. Approximately 18 rarely observed V segments, including chromosome 9 orphons, were excluded from the earlier analysis of some 590 of the donors because counts were too low. Specific HLA alleles were associated with 16,951 TCR beta sequences at a false discovery rate of 0.05 in a later analysis. A later analysis found that TCR association rates varied across HLA loci, with DRB1 alleles showing the most associated TCRs and HLA-C alleles the fewest. A group of highly shared sequence variants was considered likely to be a technical artifact of the sequencing pipeline. A further reported finding was that TCR beta sequences accurately predicted the HLA-A and HLA-B alleles for most subjects in the first cohort. The authors suggested that the approach could potentially be extended to other disease states and immunological phenotypes. Some IMGT-functional V segments, including TRBV6-2 and TRBV6-3, could not be told apart with the 87-base-pair reads, so those segments were excluded. In a later analysis, most CMV-associated TCR beta chains were found to appear HLA-restricted, with HLA associations seemingly driven largely by CMV exposure. Linkage disequilibrium might explain the correlated functional status among segregating V segments, but an unknown experimental factor could not be excluded. Because HLA typing was unavailable for some donors at each locus, only the typed subset was used in association tests. In the study, 150 to 200 TCR beta chains were listed as associated with cytomegalovirus.

Library construction relied on the immunoSEQ multiplex PCR assay. For the multiplex PCR, a mixture combining 60 forward primers for TCR Vbeta segments and 13 reverse primers for TCR Jbeta segments was used. Amplification of the CDR3 region of rearranged TCR beta genes was performed with a multiplex PCR assay on genomic DNA. The amplified TCR beta libraries were sequenced on the Illumina HiSeq System as 87-base-pair reads. The study's own analysis went as follows. Across the 670 or so repertoires, a later analysis counted roughly 84 million unique TCR beta chains, about 10 million of which were shared by at least two donors. A nearest-neighbor algorithm error-corrected the raw reads and collapsed the reads into unique sequences, merging closely related sequences to remove PCR and sequencing errors. To assign V, D and J gene segments, CDR3 sequences were aligned to IMGT reference sequences. For a sequence to be retained, at least a six-nucleotide match to both a V gene segment and a J gene segment was required. Rearrangements were classified as productive when the CDR3 lacked stop codons and remained in frame with V and J, and all other rearrangements were classified as non-productive. Following IMGT convention, CDR3 was defined as the stretch from the second conserved V-encoded cysteine up to the conserved J-encoded phenylalanine. In an earlier analysis of just under 600 of the donors, sequences lacking an unambiguous match to a single V gene segment were excluded. An earlier analysis of several hundred of the donors called V segments functional above 56.7% productive rearrangements and segregating when the between-donor standard deviation exceeded 5%. A statistical classification framework was built to diagnose cytomegalovirus status from the catalog of TCR beta chain sequences. V and J gene assignment, in a later analysis, came from comparing TCR nucleotide sequences with IMGT/GENE-DB human TR gene sequences. Using the TCRdist pipeline, a later analysis assigned CDR3 sequences along with most-parsimonious VDJ recombination scenarios. In a later analysis, every TCR beta chain was defined by the combination of its CDR3 amino acid sequence and its V-gene family, and reads without a unique V-gene family were dropped. As a way to deal with suspected cross-contamination and a sequencing artifact, a later analysis dropped hundreds of nucleotide sequences that were highly shared and had low generation probability. In a later analysis, a clonal expansion index was calculated for each public chain from normalized within-repertoire ranks of inferred template counts. Generation probabilities in a later analysis came from a VDJ recombination model fitted to out-of-frame rearrangements, and those results were checked against IGoR. In a later analysis, TCR-TCR, TCR-HLA and TCR-CMV co-occurrence was scored with hypergeometric tests, and a repertoire-size bias correction was applied to TCR pairs. To estimate false discovery rates, a later analysis permuted the HLA or CMV assignments 20 times. In a later analysis, co-occurring TCRs were grouped with DBSCAN, and TCRdist sequence similarity was added when clustering was performed within HLA-allele-positive subsets. For co-occurrence clustering, repertoires with fewer than 30,000 or more than 120,000 public chains were excluded, along with four or five repertoires with anomalous nucleotide sharing. Here the immuneACCESS table is served through TCRdb, limited to in-frame sequences with V and J called. Missing clones are a known gap in these copies; in checked studies unresolved V genes cover under half, and the rest lacks a known reason. That table gives V, J and clone size, and the DNA gave D and trimming. The sample table lists roughly 190,000 clones, roughly 79% of them with a count of one. The ten largest account for approximately 1.5% of the sample.

The cohort consisted of 600 or so healthy bone marrow donors. All cohort members were sampled while nominally healthy, although unrecorded immune exposures were likely present. The donor was CMV seronegative and was included in the group of a few hundred seronegative cohort members. A peripheral blood sample was collected from each donor, and TCR beta sequencing was performed on peripheral blood mononuclear cells. The Qiagen DNeasy Blood Extraction Kit was used to extract genomic DNA from the blood cell samples. The V end loses 2 bases and the J end loses 2 bases, and a stretch of 14 bases separates them. The germline V gene yields SGDLS for CDR1 and YYNGEE for CDR2. The CDR3 measures 15 amino acids from cysteine to phenylalanine. Of all the DNA, just the CDR3 is kept, 45 bases in frame from base 1.

The receptor's source is a woman aged 18-29 years in good health and CMV-seronegative. The rearranged chain carries TRBV9 and TRBJ2-7; the best D guess is TRBD1, with 5 bases matching. The sample comprised PBMCs. The nucleotides are TGTGCCAGCAGCGTTGCCGCTGCGACAGCCTACGAGCAGTACTTC. This translates into CASSVAAATAYEQYF. Supplemented by the reference TRBV9 and TRBJ2-7 proteins around the CDR3, the complete variable domain is DSGVTQTPKHLITATGQRVTLRCSPRSGDLSVYWYQQSLDQGLQFLIQYYNGEERAKGNILERFSAQQFPDLHSELNLSSLELGDSALYFCASSVAAATAYEQYFGPGTRLTVT.